One sample yielded the 17 T cell receptor beta chains listed below, sequenced in a study of CD8+ T cells in alopecia areata. Sequencing relied on a cDNA template that was reverse transcribed from extracted RNA. Only in-frame clones appear in the TCRdb table, and some are missing; sequencing was by immunoSEQ multiplex PCR. The table includes under 250,000 clones, 56% detected once. The sequencing input was CD8+ T cells sorted from blood. All receptors derive from a human donor in good health.

The V gene is TRBV7-6, the J gene TRBJ2-2; no clear D gene. This CDR3 spans 11 amino acids. Germline-derived CDR1 and CDR2 are SGHVS and FNYEAQ. Between the trimmed V and J ends, which lost 10 bases and 4 bases, there was a span of 7 bases. CDR3 region: CANWGTGELFF. The CDR3, as DNA: TGTGCCAACTGGGGCACCGGGGAGCTGTTTTTT.

CDR3 loop: CSVEDQLGADGYTF. The CDR3 DNA sequence: TGCAGCGTTGAAGATCAGTTGGGGGCCGATGGCTACACCTTC. The rearrangement uses TRBV29-1 and TRBJ1-2; weak D call: TRBD1 (6 bases). CDR3 length: 14 residues. CDR1 is SQVTM, CDR2 ANQGSEA, per germline. Trimming cost V 0 bases and J 6 bases, with 14 bases left between them.

This rearrangement joins TRBV5-4 to TRBJ2-1; D gene uncertain. CDR3 size: 14 residues. Trimming removed 0 bases from V and 10 bases from J, with 14 bases in between. In germline, CDR1 is SGHNT, CDR2 YYREEE (reference sequence). CDR3 region: CASSLDRASVEQFF. The CDR3 DNA sequence: TGTGCCAGCAGCTTGGATCGGGCAAGTGTAGAGCAGTTCTTC.

The CDR3 DNA reads TGTGCCAGCAGCCTAGGGGGGCCTAGCTACGAGCAGTACTTC. Translated: CASSLGGPSYEQYF. J is TRBJ2-7 and V is TRBV5-6; D may be TRBD1 or TRBD2 (6 bases each). Germline V gene sequence: CDR1 SGHDT, CDR2 YYEEEE. The CDR3 runs to 14 residues. The V gene lost 4 bases and the J gene lost 3 bases, with 14 bases spanning the gap.

The CDR3 reads CASSLGEAKNIQYF. For the CDR3, the DNA is TGTGCCAGCAGCTTGGGAGAGGCCAAAAACATTCAGTACTTC. The chain uses TRBV13 and TRBJ2-4; D is possibly TRBD2 (5 bases). Germline V gene sequence: CDR1 PRHDT, CDR2 FYEKMQ (reference sequence). Deletions cut 3 bases from V and 1 base from J, with 7 bases between. The CDR3 is made up of 14 amino acids.

The count of this clone is one. The chain couples TRBV4-1 to TRBJ1-4; D not certain. V was clipped by 0 bases and J by 6 bases, with 5 bases between them. Germline V gene lookup returns CDR1 MGHRA and CDR2 YSYEKL. The CDR3 extends over 13 amino acids. CDR3 residues: CASSQEQDEKLFF. CDR3 DNA sequence: TGCGCCAGCAGCCAAGAGCAGGATGAAAAACTGTTTTTT.

This clone was observed once. The chain links TRBV5-1 to TRBJ1-1; 10 bases map to TRBD1. V was pared by 4 bases and J by 6 bases, with 9 bases of the junction left unmatched. The CDR3 runs to 15 residues. CDR1 SGHRS and CDR2 YFSETQ come from the germline V gene. The CDR3 DNA is TGCGCCAGCAGCCAAAAAGGACAGGGGGACCCTGAAGCTTTCTTT. Protein product: CASSQKGQGDPEAFF.

The chain employs TRBV29-1 and TRBJ2-5, with D tentatively TRBD2 (5 bases). Germline V CDR1 and CDR2: SQVTM, ANQGSEA. Trimming removed 6 bases at V and 5 bases at J, with 13 bases between. The CDR3 is 12 amino acids. The CDR3 spells CSVVREPETQYF. The CDR3 coding sequence is TGCAGCGTAGTGAGGGAGCCGGAGACCCAGTACTTC.

This chain connects TRBV11-3 to TRBJ1-1, with 8 nucleotides matching TRBD1. This CDR3 has 13 amino acids. V gave up 5 bases and J gave up 10 bases; unmatched junction bases: 9. In germline, CDR1 is SGHNT, CDR2 YENEEA. The CDR3 coding sequence is TGTGCCAGCAGCGGAGGGCAGGGGGCGCGAGCTTTCTTT. Its translation: CASSGGQGARAFF.

The J gene is TRBJ2-3, the V gene TRBV29-1; 8 nucleotides align to TRBD1. CDR1 and CDR2 (germline): SQVTM, ANQGSEA. J gave up 8 bases and V 5 bases, and 6 bases lay outside the gene matches. The CDR3 is 12 residues long. CDR3 protein: CSVPTGEPTQYF. Here the CDR3 DNA reads TGCAGCGTTCCGACAGGGGAACCTACGCAGTATTTT.

This rearrangement joins TRBV7-6 to TRBJ2-4; no clear D gene. CDR1 SGHVS and CDR2 FNYEAQ come from the germline V gene. This CDR3 is 11 amino acids long. The ends were cut back, 3 bases at V and 7 bases at J, with 4 bases in the middle. CDR3 DNA sequence: TGTGCCAGCAGCTTTGGGAACATTCAGTACTTC. Its protein product is CASSFGNIQYF. The entire variable domain, with the rest obtained from reference TRBV7-6 and TRBJ2-4, is as follows: GAGVSQSPRYKVTKRGQDVALRCDPISGHVSLYWYRQALGQGPEFLTYFNYEAQQDKSGLPNDRFSAERPEGSISTLTIQRTEQRDSAMYRCASSFGNIQYFGAGTRLSVL.

V is TRBV5-6 and J is TRBJ2-1; 9 nucleotides match TRBD1. This CDR3 is built from 16 residues. V lost 2 bases and J lost 4; bases outside the gene matches: 7. Germline CDR1 SGHDT, CDR2 YYEEEE. The CDR3: CASSFLPGQGYNEQFF. The CDR3 nucleotides are TGTGCCAGCAGCTTTTTACCGGGACAGGGATACAATGAGCAGTTCTTC.

This chain uses TRBV29-1 with TRBJ1-2; no reliable D call. V lost 1 base and J lost 4, with 7 bases in between. The germline V gene has CDR1 SQVTM and CDR2 ANQGSEA. This CDR3 has 12 amino acids. For the CDR3, the DNA is TGCAGCGTTGAAGCCCCAGTCTATGGCTACACCTTC. Its protein is CSVEAPVYGYTF.

This chain uses TRBV30 with TRBJ2-1; 9 positions agree with TRBD1. V shed 7 bases, J shed 7 bases, and the junction held 14 bases outside the gene matches. In germline, CDR1 is GTSNPN, CDR2 SVGIG (reference sequence). This CDR3 comprises 15 residues. CDR3: CASPALQGARNEQFF. CDR3 coding DNA: TGTGCCTCACCCGCTTTACAGGGGGCGCGAAATGAGCAGTTCTTC.

V usage is TRBV2 and J usage is TRBJ2-7, with D perhaps being TRBD1 or TRBD2 (5 bases each). Trimming removed 4 bases at V and 5 bases at J, with 15 bases between. The V gene's germline CDR1 is SNHLY and CDR2 FYNNEI. The CDR3 runs to 14 residues. CDR3 residues: CASSGDGRADEQYF. The DNA of the CDR3 is TGTGCCAGCAGTGGGGACGGACGGGCGGACGAGCAGTACTTC. The full variable domain, completed using reference TRBV2 and TRBJ2-7, is EPEVTQTPSHQVTQMGQEVILRCVPISNHLYFYWYRQILGQKVEFLVSFYNNEISEKSEIFDDQFSVERPDGSNFTLKIRSTKLEDSAMYFCASSGDGRADEQYFGPGTRLTVT.

This clone has just a few counts. The CDR3 DNA follows: TGTGCCACCGCTGACAGGGGGCGTAACGGGGAGCTGTTTTTT. Its protein product is CATADRGRNGELFF. The rearrangement joins TRBV15 to TRBJ2-2, with 10 bases fitting TRBD1. The CDR3 spans 14 residues. Germline V CDR1 and CDR2: LNHNV, YYDKDF (reference sequence). V shed 8 bases, J shed 7 bases, and the junction held 7 bases outside the gene matches.

In this sample, this clone turned up once. This chain connects TRBV27 to TRBJ2-3; TRBD2 might be the D (7 bases). V dropped 5 bases and J dropped 1 base, with 19 bases sitting between them. The germline V gene has CDR1 MNHEY and CDR2 SMNVEV (reference sequence). The CDR3 is 17 amino acids. This CDR3 is CASSGTPGGGGTDTQYF. CDR3 nucleotide sequence: TGTGCCAGCAGTGGCACTCCGGGGGGCGGAGGCACAGATACGCAGTATTTT.